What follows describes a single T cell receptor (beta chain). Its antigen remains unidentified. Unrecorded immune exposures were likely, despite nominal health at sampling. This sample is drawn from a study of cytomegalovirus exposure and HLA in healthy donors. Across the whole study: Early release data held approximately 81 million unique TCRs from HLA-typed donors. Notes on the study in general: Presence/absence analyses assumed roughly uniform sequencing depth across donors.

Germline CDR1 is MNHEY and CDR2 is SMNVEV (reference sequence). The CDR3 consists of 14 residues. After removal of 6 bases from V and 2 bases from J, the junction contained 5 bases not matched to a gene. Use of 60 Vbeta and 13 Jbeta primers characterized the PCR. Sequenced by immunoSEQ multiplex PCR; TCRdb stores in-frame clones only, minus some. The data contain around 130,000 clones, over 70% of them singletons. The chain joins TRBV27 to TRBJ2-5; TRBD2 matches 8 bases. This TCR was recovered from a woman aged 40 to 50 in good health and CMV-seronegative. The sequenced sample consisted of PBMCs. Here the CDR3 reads CASSRGGPQETQYF. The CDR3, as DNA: TGTGCCAGCAGCCGGGGGGGCCCTCAAGAGACCCAGTACTTC.